The 24 T cell receptor beta chains below all came from one sample that was sequenced in a study of regulatory T cells in long-lasting Graves disease. Time point in this sample: newly diagnosed GD, antithyroid drugs for less than 3 months. Researchers made the TCR library from RNA that was extracted from PBMCs. Arm-PCR of CDR3 regions with iRepertoire HTBI primers generated TCR beta libraries. TCRdb itself ran the multiplex PCR reads through MiXCR, one entry per CDR3 protein. Of 450,000 to 500,000 distinct CDR3 sequences in the sample, around 15% were seen once. These same records also appear under a second study, on T cells in Graves' hyperthyroidism and ophthalmopathy.

The sequencing used peripheral blood mononuclear cells (PBMCs), collected at new diagnosis, from a patient treated with antithyroid drugs. Receptors originate from a middle-aged man with Graves disease.

This clonotype has just a few counts. The chain is built from TRBV28 and TRBJ1-5; 9 nucleotides line up with TRBD1. The CDR3 has 13 amino acids. The V segment lost 7 bases and the J segment 7 bases; nucleotides outside the gene matches: 5. Germline V lookup: CDR1 MDHEN, CDR2 SYDVKM. CDR3 bases: TGTGCCAGCAATTTCGACAGGGGGCAGCCCCAGCATTTT. It specifies CASNFDRGQPQHF.

This clonotype was observed many times. The chain joins TRBV12-3 or TRBV12-4 to TRBJ1-5, with D maybe TRBD1 (5 bases). The CDR3 spans 15 residues. Trimming pared 5 bases from V and 1 base from J, leaving 12 bases between. DNA for the CDR3: TGTGCCAGCAGTGTCGACGACAGCAGCAATCAGCCCCAGCATTTT. Translated, it gives CASSVDDSSNQPQHF.

This clonotype was seen repeatedly, ten times or more. V and J are TRBV20-1 and TRBJ2-3; a weak D match, TRBD2 (6 bases). V was trimmed by 3 bases and J by 5 bases, leaving 15 bases between them. The CDR3 covers 14 residues. The germline gives CDR1 DFQATT, CDR2 SNEGSKA (reference sequence). CDR3 sequence: CSARSSGEIDTQYF. As DNA, the CDR3 is TGCAGTGCTAGGTCATCGGGGGAAATAGATACGCAGTATTTT.

This clonotype was counted ten times or more. This chain links TRBV3-1 with TRBJ2-5; D is ambiguous. V lost 0 bases and J 5 bases, leaving 4 bases between the germline ends. CDR1 LGHDT and CDR2 YNNKEL come from the germline V gene (reference sequence). The CDR3 contains 12 residues. The CDR3 DNA is TGTGCCAGCAGCCAAGAGGAGGAGACCCAGTACTTC. The encoded protein is CASSQEEETQYF.

This clonotype was detected ten times or more. This sequence joins TRBV28 and TRBJ2-5; 7 nucleotides agree with TRBD2. The CDR3 length is 14 residues. Germline V gene lookup returns CDR1 MDHEN and CDR2 SYDVKM. The V segment lost 2 bases and the J segment 5 bases; nucleotides outside the gene matches: 5. The CDR3 nucleotides read TGTGCCAGCAGTTTAAAGGGGAGGGGTGAGACCCAGTACTTC. It encodes CASSLKGRGETQYF.

The chain is built from TRBV19 and TRBJ1-1; possible D gene TRBD1, 5 bases. The CDR3 contains 14 residues. The germline V gene has CDR1 LNHDA and CDR2 SQIVND (reference sequence). Trimming removed 6 bases from V and 6 bases from J, with 17 bases in between. The CDR3 sequence is CASREDTLRAEAFF. The CDR3 DNA reads as TGTGCCAGTAGGGAGGACACCCTAAGGGCTGAAGCTTTCTTT.

The rearrangement joins TRBV5-1 to TRBJ2-1, with 7 bases matching TRBD1. There are 18 residues in the CDR3. Per the germline V gene, CDR1 is SGHRS and CDR2 is YFSETQ. The J segment lost 0 bases and the V segment lost 3 bases, leaving 12 bases of the junction unmatched. The CDR3 bases are TGCGCCAGCAGCTGGCTCAGAGGGGGCTCCCGCTCCTACAATGAGCAGTTCTTC. This codes for CASSWLRGGSRSYNEQFF. Variable domain in full (rest from reference TRBV5-1 and TRBJ2-1): KAGVTQTPRYLIKTRGQQVTLSCSPISGHRSVSWYQQTPGQGLQFLFEYFSETQRNKGNFPGRFSGRQFSNSRSEMNVSTLELGDSALYLCASSWLRGGSRSYNEQFFGPGTRLTVL.

The rearrangement uses TRBV4-1 and TRBJ2-4; TRBD1 matches at 9 bases. CDR3 size: 16 residues. J gave up 6 bases and V 2 bases, and 8 bases lay outside the gene matches. Per the germline V gene, CDR1 is MGHRA and CDR2 is YSYEKL. The CDR3, as DNA: TGCGCCAGCAGCCAAAGTAACAGGGGGCTGGGAAACATTCAGTACTTC. Amino acid sequence: CASSQSNRGLGNIQYF.

This clonotype was counted many times. CDR3 sequence (DNA): TGTGCCAGCAGTTCCAATTCAGATACGCAGTATTTT. This sequence encodes CASSSNSDTQYF. The rearrangement links TRBV6-5 to TRBJ2-3; no clear D gene. This CDR3 spans 12 amino acids. Trimming left V 4 bases short and J 4 bases short, with 6 bases between. The germline V gene has CDR1 MNHEY and CDR2 SVGAGI.

As to this clonotype: This CDR3 is missing its conserved last phenylalanine or tryptophan, likely due to a read error. V and J are TRBV3-1 and TRBJ1-2, with no clear D. The V end lost 1 base, the J end lost 4 bases, and 10 bases lay between the germline ends. This CDR3 contains 14 residues. Germline V gene data show CDR1 as LGHDT and CDR2 as YNNKEL (reference sequence). The CDR3 spells CASSQGISTYGYTS. CDR3 bases: TGTGCCAGCAGCCAAGGGATTTCCACCTATGGCTACACCTCC.

This clonotype has at least ten counts. The J gene is TRBJ2-7, the V gene TRBV10-3, with 12 bases aligning to TRBD2. The germline V gene has CDR1 ENHRY and CDR2 SYGVKD. V trimming: 2 bases; J trimming: 6 bases; junction bases outside the gene matches: 2. CDR3 length: 14 amino acids. The CDR3 reads CAISETTSGSEQYF. Written as DNA, the CDR3 is TGTGCCATCAGTGAGACGACTAGCGGGAGCGAGCAGTACTTC.

This clonotype has more than one count but fewer than ten. The CDR3 spells CASSGRGTADNSPLHF. CDR3 DNA sequence: TGTGCCAGCAGCGGAAGAGGGACAGCGGATAATTCACCCCTCCACTTT. This chain joins TRBV9 and TRBJ1-6; 7 nucleotides line up with TRBD1. The CDR3 length is 16 residues. The J segment lost 5 bases and the V segment lost 3 bases, leaving 8 bases of the junction unmatched. Germline V gives CDR1 SGDLS, CDR2 YYNGEE. Using reference TRBV9 and TRBJ1-6 for the parts outside the CDR3, the full variable domain is DSGVTQTPKHLITATGQRVTLRCSPRSGDLSVYWYQQSLDQGLQFLIQYYNGEERAKGNILERFSAQQFPDLHSELNLSSLELGDSALYFCASSGRGTADNSPLHFGNGTRLTVT.

This clonotype has a count of ten or more. The chain couples TRBV7-8 to TRBJ2-1; 11 bases are shared with TRBD2. CDR1 and CDR2 (germline): SGHVS, FQNEAQ. The V and J ends lost 5 bases and 2 bases, in that order; junction bases with no gene match: 8. This CDR3 is built from 17 residues. The DNA for the CDR3 is TGTGCCAGCAGCGAACAGGGGACTAGCGGAGCCTACAATGAGCAGTTCTTC. This encodes CASSEQGTSGAYNEQFF. The full variable domain, in which reference TRBV7-8 and TRBJ2-1 provide the parts outside the CDR3, is GAGVSQSPRYKVAKRGQDVALRCDPISGHVSLFWYQQALGQGPEFLTYFQNEAQLDKSGLPSDRFFAERPEGSVSTLKIQRTQQEDSAVYLCASSEQGTSGAYNEQFFGPGTRLTVL.

The gene calls are TRBV29-1 and TRBJ2-1; 8 bases agree with TRBD2. The germline CDR1 and CDR2 sequences are SQVTM and ANQGSEA. There are 12 residues in the CDR3. V was pared by 7 bases and J by 5 bases, with 4 bases of the junction left unmatched. The CDR3 loop reads CSGGGPNNEQFF. CDR3 nucleotide sequence: TGCAGCGGCGGGGGGCCCAACAATGAGCAGTTCTTC.

This clonotype was found many times. V gene TRBV18 combines with J gene TRBJ1-2; a weak D match, TRBD1 (5 bases). Germline CDR1 is KGHSH and CDR2 is LQKENI. The CDR3 consists of 13 residues. V lost 3 bases to trimming and J lost 8 bases, with 13 bases between them. The CDR3 coding sequence is TGTGCCAGCTCACCCAGGGTTGAGGAGGGCTACACCTTC. Protein: CASSPRVEEGYTF.

The chain recombines TRBV20-1 with TRBJ1-2; D might be TRBD1 (6 bases). V was cut by 0 bases and J by 6 bases, with 17 bases left in between. The CDR3 extends over 15 amino acids. Germline V lookup: CDR1 DFQATT, CDR2 SNEGSKA (reference sequence). Here the CDR3 DNA reads TGCAGTGCTAGAGATCTTAAGGGACAACTGGATGGCTACACCTTC. It translates to CSARDLKGQLDGYTF.

Remarks on this clonotype: A much larger clone differs by one base, so this may be a read error. Here the CDR3 omits its conserved ending phenylalanine or tryptophan, so a read error is the likely source. The chain links TRBV11-1 to TRBJ1-1, with unresolved D. CDR1 SGHAT and CDR2 FQDESV come from the germline V gene (reference sequence). The CDR3 contains 13 residues. The V end lost 4 bases, the J end lost 1 base, and 7 bases lay between the germline ends. The CDR3, as DNA: TGTGCCAGCAGCTCTAGCCGGAACACTGAAGCTTTCCTT. Translated: CASSSSRNTEAFL.

This clonotype occurred a few times. The chain employs TRBV28 and TRBJ1-6; TRBD1 aligns across 9 bases. The CDR3 consists of 14 residues. CDR1 is MDHEN, CDR2 SYDVKM, per germline. V was clipped by 7 bases and J by 5 bases; unmatched bases: 3. DNA of the CDR3: TGTGCCAGCAAAGGGACAGGGAATAATTCACCCCTCCACTTT. Protein sequence: CASKGTGNNSPLHF.

This clonotype was counted ten times or more. The chain links TRBV3-1 to TRBJ2-7; a possible D gene is TRBD1 (5 bases). The CDR3 consists of 14 residues. Trimming removed 0 bases from V and 3 bases from J, with 9 bases in between. Germline CDR1 reads LGHDT; CDR2 reads YNNKEL (reference sequence). CDR3 DNA: TGTGCCAGCAGCCAAGAGGGCAGGGACTACGAGCAGTACTTC. Translating it yields CASSQEGRDYEQYF.

This clonotype was seen repeatedly, ten times or more. The chain has TRBV10-3 and TRBJ2-5; weak D call: TRBD2 (7 bases). The CDR3 is 15 residues long. The germline CDR1 and CDR2 sequences are ENHRY and SYGVKD. With 9 bases removed from V and 5 bases from J, the gap between germline ends came to 22 bases. The CDR3 loop is CAIAATQGGFETQYF. The CDR3 region has the DNA TGTGCCATAGCAGCAACACAGGGAGGGTTTGAGACCCAGTACTTC.

This clonotype was seen many times. V is TRBV5-1 and J is TRBJ2-1, with 7 bases lining up with TRBD2. Germline V gives CDR1 SGHRS, CDR2 YFSETQ. J gave up 8 bases and V 1 base, and 9 bases lay outside the gene matches. CDR3 length: 15 residues. This CDR3 is CASSLTSGTRDEQFF. DNA of the CDR3: TGCGCCAGCAGCTTGACCAGCGGGACCCGAGATGAGCAGTTCTTC.

This clonotype has ten or more counts. The gene calls are TRBV30 and TRBJ2-5; D not certain. V lost 0 bases to trimming and J lost 2 bases, with 13 bases between them. This CDR3 is 15 amino acids long. CDR1 GTSNPN and CDR2 SVGIG come from the germline V gene (reference sequence). Written as DNA, the CDR3 is TGTGCCTGGAGTGTACTTTTTGGGGTTCAAGAGACCCAGTACTTC. Translated: CAWSVLFGVQETQYF. Full variable domain (missing parts from reference TRBV30 and TRBJ2-5): SQTIHQWPATLVQPVGSPLSLECTVEGTSNPNLYWYRQAAGRGLQLLFYSVGIGQISSEVPQNLSASRPQDRQFILSSKKLLLSDSGFYLCAWSVLFGVQETQYFGPGTRLLVL.

With respect to this clonotype: With a much larger clone just one base away, this may be a read error. This rearrangement joins TRBV7-8 to TRBJ2-1, with TRBD2 matching 7 bases. The V gene's germline CDR1 is SGHVS and CDR2 FQNEAQ. With 5 bases clipped from V and 10 bases from J, the junction kept 8 bases outside the gene matches. CDR3 length: 13 amino acids. The CDR3 region has the DNA TGTGCCAGCAGCGGACTAGTGCCCTTCGAGCAGTTCTTC. It yields the protein CASSGLVPFEQFF. The complete variable domain, with remaining parts taken from reference TRBV7-8 and TRBJ2-1, reads GAGVSQSPRYKVAKRGQDVALRCDPISGHVSLFWYQQALGQGPEFLTYFQNEAQLDKSGLPSDRFFAERPEGSVSTLKIQRTQQEDSAVYLCASSGLVPFEQFFGPGTRLTVL.

This chain connects TRBV5-5 to TRBJ1-1; no definite D call. Trimming took 4 bases from V and 4 from J, leaving 14 bases between them. CDR3 length: 14 residues. Germline loops: CDR1 SGHKS, CDR2 YYEKEE (reference sequence). The CDR3 DNA follows: TGTGCCAGCAGCCTTCGCGGGGAGAGCACTGAAGCTTTCTTT. Translating gives CASSLRGESTEAFF. Filled out from reference TRBV5-5 and TRBJ1-1, the complete variable domain reads DAGVTQSPTHLIKTRGQQVTLRCSPISGHKSVSWYQQVLGQGPQFIFQYYEKEERGRGNFPDRFSARQFPNYSSELNVNALLLGDSALYLCASSLRGESTEAFFGQGTRLTVV.